Following are 15 T cell receptor beta chains from one sample sequenced in a study of blood T cell repertoires in COVID-19. The data were produced by immunoSEQ multiplex PCR, yet TCRdb's version contains in-frame clones alone and is incomplete. The table records roughly 120,000 clones, about nine tenths of them present only once. Source material: peripheral blood. The receptors here all came from a man aged 40-49 years with acute or convalescent COVID-19.

V and J are TRBV4-1 and TRBJ2-5; D perhaps matches TRBD1 (6 bases). Trimming left V 2 bases short and J 5 bases short, with 9 bases between. There are 13 residues in the CDR3. Germline V lookup: CDR1 MGHRA, CDR2 YSYEKL. The DNA for the CDR3 is TGCGCCAGCAGCCAACGGCAGGGGGAGACCCAGTACTTC. This sequence encodes CASSQRQGETQYF.

In this sample, this clone turned up once. The J gene is TRBJ1-6, the V gene TRBV6-5; TRBD1 aligns across 8 bases. There are 14 residues in the CDR3. V was clipped by 4 bases and J by 10 bases; unmatched bases: 6. CDR1 and CDR2 (germline): MNHEY, SVGAGI. The CDR3 DNA is TGTGCCAGCAGTTCGGACAGGGCCCTATCACCCCTCCACTTT. This translates into CASSSDRALSPLHF.

The chain couples TRBV19 to TRBJ1-3; D is perhaps TRBD1 (5 bases). Germline CDR1 and CDR2: LNHDA and SQIVND (reference sequence). Trimming cost V 5 bases and J 0 bases, with 14 bases left between them. The CDR3 is 16 residues long. CDR3 sequence reads: CASSPSQGFSGNTIYF. The DNA for the CDR3 is TGTGCCAGTAGTCCGTCCCAGGGCTTCTCTGGAAACACCATATATTTT.

As DNA, the CDR3 is TGCGCCAGCAGCCCCCGGGAGGACCACTATGGCTACACCTTC. It specifies CASSPREDHYGYTF. The rearrangement links TRBV5-1 to TRBJ1-2, with unresolved D. V was cut by 4 bases and J by 3 bases, with 13 bases left in between. This CDR3 has 14 amino acids. Germline CDR1 SGHRS, CDR2 YFSETQ. Combining the CDR3 with reference TRBV5-1 and TRBJ1-2 gives the whole variable domain KAGVTQTPRYLIKTRGQQVTLSCSPISGHRSVSWYQQTPGQGLQFLFEYFSETQRNKGNFPGRFSGRQFSNSRSEMNVSTLELGDSALYLCASSPREDHYGYTFGSGTRLTVV.

In this sample, this clone turned up once. V usage is TRBV24-1 and J usage is TRBJ2-5; tentatively, D is TRBD1 (5 bases). The CDR3 runs 13 residues. The V gene lost 4 bases and the J gene lost 5 bases, with 10 bases spanning the gap. Germline CDR1 and CDR2: KGHDR and SFDVKD. The CDR3 region has the DNA TGTGCCACCAGTGAGCAGGGTACGGAGACCCAGTACTTC. It encodes CATSEQGTETQYF.

The chain recombines TRBV5-4 with TRBJ1-4; no reliable D call. The V gene's germline CDR1 is SGHNT and CDR2 YYREEE (reference sequence). The CDR3 length is 14 residues. Trimming pared 1 base from V and 0 bases from J, leaving 4 bases between. CDR3 protein: CASSLSSTNEKLFF. The CDR3 bases are TGTGCCAGCAGCTTGTCTTCAACTAATGAAAAACTGTTTTTT.

The chain carries TRBV10-2 and TRBJ1-1; D may be TRBD1 (6 bases). With 3 bases removed from V and 11 bases from J, the gap between germline ends came to 13 bases. Germline V gene lookup returns CDR1 WSHSY and CDR2 SAAADI. The CDR3 spans 12 residues. CDR3 region: CASSDGGLRAFF. The CDR3 coding sequence is TGCGCCAGCAGTGACGGGGGGCTGCGGGCTTTCTTT.

This rearrangement joins TRBV6-1 to TRBJ1-1; 7 positions agree with TRBD1. Germline V gene data show CDR1 as MNHNS and CDR2 as SASEGT. The CDR3 spans 15 residues. V lost 0 bases to trimming and J lost 3 bases; unmatched junction nucleotides: 4. CDR3 bases: TGTGCCAGCAGTGAAGCACCAGGGGGTTACACTGAAGCTTTCTTT. This gives the protein CASSEAPGGYTEAFF.

This clone was seen a few times. V gene TRBV2 combines with J gene TRBJ2-2, with TRBD2 matching 13 bases. The ends lost 4 bases at V and 1 base at J; junction bases unmatched: 0. CDR3 size: 16 residues. The V gene's germline CDR1 is SNHLY and CDR2 FYNNEI. CDR3 sequence reads: CASSGTSGRNTGELFF. CDR3 bases: TGTGCCAGCAGTGGGACTAGCGGGAGGAACACCGGGGAGCTGTTTTTT.

The sample holds one count of this clone. The V and J genes are TRBV19 and TRBJ1-2; maybe TRBD1 (6 bases). Germline CDR1 LNHDA, CDR2 SQIVND (reference sequence). There are 14 residues in the CDR3. Trimming removed 1 base from V and 8 bases from J, with 14 bases in between. Here the CDR3 DNA reads TGTGCCAGTAGTATAGCTGGGGGCCGGACGGGCTACACCTTC. The encoded protein is CASSIAGGRTGYTF.

V and J are TRBV3-1 (or the pseudogene TRBV3-2) and TRBJ1-1, with a weak D call TRBD1 (5 bases). V was clipped by 4 bases and J by 0 bases, with 6 bases between them. The germline gives CDR1 LGHDT, CDR2 YNNKEL (reference sequence). The CDR3 has 13 residues. The CDR3 loop is CASSPRVNTEAFF. CDR3 sequence (DNA): TGTGCCAGCAGCCCCAGGGTGAACACTGAAGCTTTCTTT.

This clone occurred once. This chain uses TRBV2 with TRBJ2-1, with 8 bases fitting TRBD1. Germline values: CDR1 SNHLY, CDR2 FYNNEI. J gave up 7 bases and V 8 bases, and 1 base lay outside the gene matches. CDR3 length: 11 residues. CDR3 DNA sequence: TGTGCCAGCCGACAGGGGAATGAGCAGTTCTTC. This translates into CASRQGNEQFF. Full variable domain (rest looked up from reference TRBV2 and TRBJ2-1): EPEVTQTPSHQVTQMGQEVILRCVPISNHLYFYWYRQILGQKVEFLVSFYNNEISEKSEIFDDQFSVERPDGSNFTLKIRSTKLEDSAMYFCASRQGNEQFFGPGTRLTVL.

V usage is TRBV7-9 and J usage is TRBJ1-1, with 9 nucleotides matching TRBD1. CDR3 size: 16 residues. CDR1 SEHNR and CDR2 FQNEAQ come from the germline V gene (reference sequence). V was pared by 4 bases and J by 0 bases, with 6 bases of the junction left unmatched. The CDR3 nucleotides read TGTGCCAGCAGCTCTCCCGGGACAGGGATGAACACTGAAGCTTTCTTT. Translated, it gives CASSSPGTGMNTEAFF.

V is TRBV7-2 and J is TRBJ1-4, with D tentatively TRBD1 (6 bases). Trimming removed 4 bases at V and 8 bases at J, with 17 bases between. CDR1 is SGHTA and CDR2 is FQGNSA in the germline V gene. The CDR3 extends over 15 amino acids. In nucleotides, the CDR3 is TGTGCCAGCAGCTCAAACGGGGGGCGCTGGGAAAAACTGTTTTTT. It encodes CASSSNGGRWEKLFF.

The chain employs TRBV30 and TRBJ2-5; 12 bases fit TRBD1. J gave up 5 bases and V 4 bases, and 8 bases lay outside the gene matches. Germline V gene lookup returns CDR1 GTSNPN and CDR2 SVGIG (reference sequence). The CDR3 is 15 residues long. In DNA, the CDR3 is TGTGCCTGGACTGCAGGGACAGGGGGCTGGGAGACCCAGTACTTC. It translates to CAWTAGTGGWETQYF.